This T cell receptor beta chain was profiled in a study of shared clonotypes between healthy human individuals. Comment on this clone: As yet, its antigen is unknown.

The study's findings and limits: Estimated richness values were generally larger in naive subsets than in memory subsets. For sorted subsets, rarefaction showed incomplete sequencing despite large depth.

Sorted-subset replicate PCR reactions were performed with roughly 200 ng DNA, corresponding to tens of thousands of T cell genomes. As processed by the authors: Junction-only sequences produced by ImmunoSEQ had no quality scores, so filtering differed. Only in-frame clones appear in the TCRdb table, and some are missing; sequencing was by immunoSEQ multiplex PCR. The V and J calls and clone size were taken over from that table, and D and trimming were inferred from the DNA. The data show around 2,000,000 clones, with about 95% seen just once and more than 0.9% held by the top ten. The V end was cut by 1 base, the J end by 6 bases, with 25 bases between. Germline loops: CDR1 SGHDN, CDR2 FVKESK. The CDR3 runs to 19 residues. Naivety among CD8 cells was defined by CD45RO negativity and positive CCR7 selection, thereby excluding terminally differentiated effector memory CD45RA+ cells.

The chain uses TRBV14 and TRBJ2-1; the D gene is possibly TRBD2 (7 bases). The sequenced sample was naive CD8+ T cells sorted from blood. The sequence was obtained from a young man in good health. CDR3 sequence reads: CASSQGTEGGTQRGNEQFF. The CDR3 region has the DNA TGTGCCAGCAGCCAAGGGACAGAGGGGGGGACCCAAAGGGGCAATGAGCAGTTCTTC.